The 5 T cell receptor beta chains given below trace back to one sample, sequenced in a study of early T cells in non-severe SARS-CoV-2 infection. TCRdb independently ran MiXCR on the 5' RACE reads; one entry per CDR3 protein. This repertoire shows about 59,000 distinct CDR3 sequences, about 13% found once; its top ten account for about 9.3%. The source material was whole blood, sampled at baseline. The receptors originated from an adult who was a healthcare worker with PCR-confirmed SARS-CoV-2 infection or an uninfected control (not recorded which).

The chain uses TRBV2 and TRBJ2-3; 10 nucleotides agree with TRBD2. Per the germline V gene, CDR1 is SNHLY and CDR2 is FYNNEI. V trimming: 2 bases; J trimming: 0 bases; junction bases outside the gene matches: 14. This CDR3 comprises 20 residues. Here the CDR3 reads CASSEHFSGGKPPSTDTQYF. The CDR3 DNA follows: TGTGCCAGCAGTGAACATTTTAGCGGGGGGAAGCCTCCTAGCACAGATACGCAGTATTTT.

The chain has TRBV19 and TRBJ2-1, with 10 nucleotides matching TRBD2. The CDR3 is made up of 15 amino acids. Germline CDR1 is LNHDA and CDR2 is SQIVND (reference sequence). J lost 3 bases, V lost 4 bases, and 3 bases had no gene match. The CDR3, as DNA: TGTGCCAGTAGTAGAGCGGGGGGGATCTACAATGAGCAGTTCTTC. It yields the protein CASSRAGGIYNEQFF.

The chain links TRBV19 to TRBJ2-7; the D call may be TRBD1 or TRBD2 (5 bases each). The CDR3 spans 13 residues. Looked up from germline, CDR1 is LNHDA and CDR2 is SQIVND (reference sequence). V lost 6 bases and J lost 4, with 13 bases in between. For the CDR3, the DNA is TGTGCCAGTAGAAGATCCAGGGAGTACGAGCAGTACTTC. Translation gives CASRRSREYEQYF. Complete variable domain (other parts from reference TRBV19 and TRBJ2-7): DGGITQSPKYLFRKEGQNVTLSCEQNLNHDAMYWYRQDPGQGLRLIYYSQIVNDFQKGDIAEGYSVSREKKESFPLTVTSAQKNPTAFYLCASRRSREYEQYFGPGTRLTVT.

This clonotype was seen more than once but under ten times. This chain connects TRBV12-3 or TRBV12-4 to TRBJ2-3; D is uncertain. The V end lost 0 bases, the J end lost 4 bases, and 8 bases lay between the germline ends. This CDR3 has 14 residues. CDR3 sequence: CASSLAHGPDTQYF. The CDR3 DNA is TGTGCCAGCAGTTTAGCCCATGGCCCAGATACGCAGTATTTT.

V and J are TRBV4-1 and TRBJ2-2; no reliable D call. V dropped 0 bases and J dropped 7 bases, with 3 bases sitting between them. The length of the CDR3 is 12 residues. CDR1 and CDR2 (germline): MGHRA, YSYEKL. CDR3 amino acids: CASSQDFGELFF. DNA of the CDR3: TGCGCCAGCAGCCAAGATTTCGGGGAGCTGTTTTTT.